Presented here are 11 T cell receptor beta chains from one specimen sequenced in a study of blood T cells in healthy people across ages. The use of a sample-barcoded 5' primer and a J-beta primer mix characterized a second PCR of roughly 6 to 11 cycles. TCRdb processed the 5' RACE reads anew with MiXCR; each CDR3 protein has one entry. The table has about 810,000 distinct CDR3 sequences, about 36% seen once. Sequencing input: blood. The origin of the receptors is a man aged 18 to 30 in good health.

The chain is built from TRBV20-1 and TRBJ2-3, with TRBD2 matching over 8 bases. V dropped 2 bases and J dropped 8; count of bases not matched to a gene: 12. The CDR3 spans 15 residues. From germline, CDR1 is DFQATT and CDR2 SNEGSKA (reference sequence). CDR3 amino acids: CSARSSGGPWGTQYF. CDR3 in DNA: TGCAGTGCTAGATCGAGCGGGGGCCCTTGGGGTACGCAGTATTTT.

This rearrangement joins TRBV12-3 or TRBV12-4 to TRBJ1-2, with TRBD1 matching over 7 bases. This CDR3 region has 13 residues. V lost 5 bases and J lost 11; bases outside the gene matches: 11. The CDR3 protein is CASSQKDRPIYTF. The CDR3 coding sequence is TGTGCCAGCAGTCAAAAGGACAGGCCCATTTACACCTTC.

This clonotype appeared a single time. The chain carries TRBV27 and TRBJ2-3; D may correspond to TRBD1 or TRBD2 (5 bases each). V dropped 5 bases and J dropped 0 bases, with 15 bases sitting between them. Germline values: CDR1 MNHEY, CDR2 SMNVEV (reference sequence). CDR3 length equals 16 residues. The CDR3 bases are TGTGCCAGCAGTCCGGGGACGGAAATTAGCACAGATACGCAGTATTTT. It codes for CASSPGTEISTDTQYF.

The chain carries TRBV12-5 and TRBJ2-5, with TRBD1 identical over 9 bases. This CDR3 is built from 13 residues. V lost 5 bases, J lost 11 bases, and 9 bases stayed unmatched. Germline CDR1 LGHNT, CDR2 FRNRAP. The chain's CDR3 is CASGPTGGNEQYF. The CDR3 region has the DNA TGTGCTAGTGGTCCGACAGGGGGGAATGAGCAGTACTTC.

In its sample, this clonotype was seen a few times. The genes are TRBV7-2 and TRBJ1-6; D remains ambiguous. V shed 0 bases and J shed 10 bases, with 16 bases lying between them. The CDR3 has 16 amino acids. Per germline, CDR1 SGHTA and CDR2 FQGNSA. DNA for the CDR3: TGTGCCAGCAGCTTAGCGGGGAGGCTGGGAGTATCACCCCTCCACTTT. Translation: CASSLAGRLGVSPLHF.

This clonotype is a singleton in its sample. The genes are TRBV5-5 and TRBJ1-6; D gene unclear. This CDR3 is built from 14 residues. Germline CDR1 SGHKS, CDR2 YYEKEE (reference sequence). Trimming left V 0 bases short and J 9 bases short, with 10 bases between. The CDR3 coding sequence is TGTGCCAGCAGCTTGGGGGTGATAAGTTCACCCCTCCACTTT. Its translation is CASSLGVISSPLHF.

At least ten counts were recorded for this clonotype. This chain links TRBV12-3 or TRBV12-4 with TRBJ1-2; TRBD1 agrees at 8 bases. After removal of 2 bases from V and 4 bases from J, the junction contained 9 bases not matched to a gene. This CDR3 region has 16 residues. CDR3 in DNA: TGTGCCAGCAGTTTAACTCGGACAGGGTCTCGCTATGGCTACACCTTC. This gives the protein CASSLTRTGSRYGYTF.

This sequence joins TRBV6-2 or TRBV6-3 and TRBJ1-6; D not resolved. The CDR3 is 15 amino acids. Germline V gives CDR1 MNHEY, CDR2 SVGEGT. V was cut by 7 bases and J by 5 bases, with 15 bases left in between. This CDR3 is CASKAPGDNNSPLHF. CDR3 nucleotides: TGTGCCAGCAAGGCCCCCGGAGATAATAATTCACCCCTCCACTTT.

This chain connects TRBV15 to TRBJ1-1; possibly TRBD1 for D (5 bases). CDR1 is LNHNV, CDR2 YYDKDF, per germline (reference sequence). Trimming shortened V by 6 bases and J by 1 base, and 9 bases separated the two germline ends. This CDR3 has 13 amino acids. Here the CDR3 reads CATSGRANTEAFF. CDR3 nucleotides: TGTGCCACCAGTGGCAGGGCGAACACTGAAGCTTTCTTT.

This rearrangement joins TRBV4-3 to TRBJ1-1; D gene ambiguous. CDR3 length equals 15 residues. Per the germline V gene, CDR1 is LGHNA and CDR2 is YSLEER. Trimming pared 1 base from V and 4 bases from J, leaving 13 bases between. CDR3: CASSQARHTTTEAFF. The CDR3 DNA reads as TGCGCCAGCAGCCAAGCTAGACATACGACCACTGAAGCTTTCTTT.

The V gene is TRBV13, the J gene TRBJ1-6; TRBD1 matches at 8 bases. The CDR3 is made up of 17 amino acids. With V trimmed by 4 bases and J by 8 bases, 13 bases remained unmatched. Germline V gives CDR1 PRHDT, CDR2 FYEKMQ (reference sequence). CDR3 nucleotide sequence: TGTGCCAGCAGCTACAACCGGGACAGGACGAGTTATTCACCCCTCCACTTT. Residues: CASSYNRDRTSYSPLHF. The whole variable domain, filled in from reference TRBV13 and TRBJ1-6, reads AAGVIQSPRHLIKEKRETATLKCYPIPRHDTVYWYQQGPGQDPQFLISFYEKMQSDKGSIPDRFSAQQFSDYHSELNMSSLELGDSALYFCASSYNRDRTSYSPLHFGNGTRLTVT.